These 9 T cell receptor beta chains came from one sample sequenced in a study of Graves' ophthalmopathy and Graves' hyperthyroidism. From RNA, the CDR3 regions of TCR beta chains were amplified and sequenced. An opening RT-PCR round employed HTBI primers and preceded a second-round multiplex PCR. Via MiXCR, TCRdb re-called the multiplex PCR reads, giving one row per CDR3 protein. The table includes approximately 460,000 distinct CDR3 sequences, 14% detected once. Input material: blood. The receptors were gathered from a woman between 25 and 40 years old with Graves' ophthalmopathy.

This clonotype has at least ten counts. The chain recombines TRBV2 with TRBJ2-4; perhaps D is TRBD1 or TRBD2 (6 bases each). The CDR3 extends over 16 amino acids. The V gene's germline CDR1 is SNHLY and CDR2 FYNNEI. Trimming took 2 bases from V and 2 from J, leaving 13 bases between them. In DNA, the CDR3 is TGTGCCAGCAGTGAACGTGGGGGGCGAACCAAAAACATTCAGTACTTC. This sequence encodes CASSERGGRTKNIQYF.

The V call is TRBV6-2 or TRBV6-3, the J call TRBJ1-5; 7 nucleotides align to TRBD1. V gave up 2 bases and J gave up 9 bases; unmatched junction bases: 10. Germline V CDR1 and CDR2: MNHEY, SVGEGT. This CDR3 is built from 15 residues. The CDR3 protein is CASSYRETGLGPQHF. In DNA form, the CDR3 reads TGTGCCAGCAGTTACAGGGAGACAGGGCTTGGGCCCCAGCATTTT.

This clonotype was seen at least ten times. The chain employs TRBV20-1 and TRBJ2-5; D possibly corresponds to TRBD1 (5 bases). With 1 base removed from V and 5 bases from J, the gap between germline ends came to 11 bases. Germline V gives CDR1 DFQATT, CDR2 SNEGSKA (reference sequence). The CDR3 length is 13 residues. Here the CDR3 DNA reads TGCAGTGCTAGAGGTCCCAAGGGGGAGACCCAGTACTTC. This translates into CSARGPKGETQYF.

This clonotype was seen only a few times. The junction shows a germline mismatch at one end, possibly a read error. The chain has TRBV11-3 and TRBJ2-5; D remains unclear. The CDR3 sequence is 13 residues long. CDR1 is SGHNT, CDR2 YENEEA, per germline. DNA for the CDR3: TGTGCCAGCAGCTTAGGTCCAGGAGAGACCAAGTACTTC. Its translation: CASSLGPGETKYF.

This clonotype was picked up many times. V is TRBV6-1 and J is TRBJ1-1, with D possibly being TRBD1 (6 bases). The CDR3 sequence is 16 residues long. Germline V gene data show CDR1 as MNHNS and CDR2 as SASEGT. V lost 6 bases and J lost 1, with 18 bases in between. CDR3 amino acids: CASSQYGGLGNTEAFF. DNA of the CDR3: TGTGCCAGCAGCCAGTATGGGGGGCTCGGGAACACTGAAGCTTTCTTT.

Many counts were recorded for this clonotype. The chain combines TRBV4-2 with TRBJ1-1; 7 positions match TRBD1. The CDR3 covers 16 residues. Germline V gene lookup returns CDR1 LGHNA and CDR2 YNFKEQ. With 1 base clipped from V and 0 bases from J, the junction kept 5 bases outside the gene matches. The CDR3 here is CASSQADRTMNTEAFF. As DNA, the CDR3 is TGTGCCAGCAGCCAAGCGGACAGGACCATGAACACTGAAGCTTTCTTT.

J is TRBJ1-2 and V is TRBV29-1; 7 positions match TRBD1. From germline, CDR1 is SQVTM and CDR2 ANQGSEA. The CDR3 is 16 amino acids. V gave up 2 bases and J gave up 2 bases; unmatched junction bases: 11. The CDR3 region is CSVELDLEGANYGYTF. CDR3 coding DNA: TGCAGCGTTGAATTAGACTTGGAGGGGGCAAACTATGGCTACACCTTC.

This chain uses TRBV6-2 or TRBV6-3 with TRBJ2-2; 7 bases fit TRBD1. The CDR3 is 14 residues long. The J segment lost 6 bases and the V segment lost 6 bases, leaving 7 bases of the junction unmatched. The germline gives CDR1 MNHEY, CDR2 SVGEGT. The CDR3 bases are TGTGCCAGCAGGACGACAGGGTTTGCCGGGGAGCTGTTTTTT. It encodes CASRTTGFAGELFF.

This clonotype was detected many times. V usage is TRBV14 and J usage is TRBJ2-5, with 12 positions matching TRBD2. V was pared by 4 bases and J by 3 bases, with 0 bases of the junction left unmatched. The germline gives CDR1 SGHDN, CDR2 FVKESK. CDR3 size: 14 residues. In DNA form, the CDR3 reads TGTGCCAGCAGCCGACTAGCGGGAGAAGAGACCCAGTACTTC. This translates into CASSRLAGEETQYF.